The rows below give T cell receptor beta chains drawn from one sample of a study of CXCR3-negative and CXCR3-positive naive CD8 T cells. TCRdb derives one entry per CDR3 protein from the 5' RACE reads, leaving out DNA. The sample holds approximately 89,000 distinct CDR3 sequences. The source material was naive CXCR3+ CD8+ T cells from blood. These receptors were collected from a human donor in good health. Some clones in this sample may be carry-over from other donors' samples. The CDR3 runs from the conserved cysteine through the conserved F or W. Fields, in order: J gene, V gene, CDR3 protein.

TRBJ1-5 TRBV5-6 CASSPRQGGQPQHF
TRBJ2-7 TRBV27 CASSLDGYEQHF
TRBJ1-2 TRBV10-1 CASSARGPANYGYTF
TRBJ1-2 TRBV27 CASSLKPGTASSYGYTF
TRBJ2-5 TRBV12-3/TRBV12-4 CASSLEALETQYF
TRBJ1-1 TRBV14 CASSQAGAEAFF
TRBJ2-1 TRBV15 CATSREANEQFF
TRBJ2-2 TRBV20-1 CSARDSPGAGTGELFF
TRBJ2-1 TRBV28 CASYRPRLGTEDYNEQFF
TRBJ2-5 TRBV29-1 CSVEREGPYRPQETQYF
TRBJ2-7 TRBV15 CATSAAGTGNLEQYF
TRBJ2-1 TRBV9 CASSTSRHTLGTEQFF
TRBJ1-2 TRBV7-9 CASSQDRGPEGYTF
TRBJ2-7 TRBV13 CASSLGPEKVYEQYF
TRBJ2-7 TRBV7-9 CASSLDGGLEHF
TRBJ2-7 TRBV11-3 CASSYEDSYEQYF
TRBJ2-7 TRBV6-2/TRBV6-3 CASSWERGEQYF